This is a list of T cell receptor beta chains from one sample in a study of cytomegalovirus exposure and HLA in healthy donors. Generated by immunoSEQ multiplex PCR, the TCRdb table keeps only in-frame clones and is missing some. The table lists 65,000 to 75,000 clones, approximately 92% of them singletons, with 5.3% in the top ten. Material: PBMCs. All receptors derive from a young man in good health and CMV-seropositive. CDR3s include the opening cysteine and the closing phenylalanine or tryptophan. The D gene is left open where the match is weak. Clone size, where shown, is once, few, many, or a class for clones that have expanded.

j_call clone_size d_call v_call cdr3_length cdr3_aa cdr3_nt
TRBJ2-7 . TRBD1 TRBV11-2 15 CASSPGQGSSYEQYF TGTGCCAGCAGCCCAGGACAGGGGAGCTCCTACGAGCAGTACTTC
TRBJ1-1 . TRBD1 TRBV6-1 15 CASSATGQGRTEAFF TGTGCCAGCAGTGCAACCGGACAGGGAAGAACTGAAGCTTTCTTT
TRBJ1-4 . TRBD1 TRBV18 14 CASQRDSPNEKLFF TGTGCCAGCCAGAGGGACAGTCCTAATGAAAAACTGTTTTTT
TRBJ1-2 . . TRBV5-4 14 CASSPGLEGYGYTF TGTGCCAGCAGCCCGGGCCTTGAGGGCTATGGCTACACCTTC
TRBJ2-7 once . TRBV27 15 CASSPLAGTNREQYF TGTGCCAGCAGTCCTCTCGCAGGTACGAATCGCGAGCAGTACTTC
TRBJ2-7 . TRBD1 TRBV27 14 CASSRQGNSYEQYF TGTGCCAGCAGTCGACAGGGTAATTCCTACGAGCAGTACTTC
TRBJ1-4 . . TRBV28 13 CASSLGPYNFPFF TGTGCCAGCAGTTTAGGGCCGTACAATTTTCCGTTTTTT
TRBJ2-7 . . TRBV30 14 CAWINPEVYYEQYF TGTGCCTGGATCAACCCGGAGGTCTACTACGAGCAGTACTTC
TRBJ1-1 . . TRBV7-3 15 CASSLIRQKRTEAFF TGTGCCAGCAGCTTAATAAGACAGAAAAGGACTGAAGCTTTCTTT
TRBJ2-2 few . TRBV7-6 20 CASSFTPWGRVSANTGELFF TGTGCCAGCAGCTTTACGCCCTGGGGCAGGGTGTCGGCGAACACCGGGGAGCTGTTTTTT
TRBJ2-3 . TRBD2 TRBV7-9 18 CASSLGTSGRIRADTQYF TGTGCCAGCAGCTTGGGGACTAGCGGGAGGATTAGGGCAGATACGCAGTATTTT
TRBJ1-1 . TRBD1 TRBV15 15 CATRPGTGRDTEAFF TGTGCCACCAGACCCGGGACAGGGAGAGACACTGAAGCTTTCTTT
TRBJ2-3 once TRBD1 TRBV19 15 CASSLGQGRTDTQYF TGTGCCAGTAGTCTCGGACAGGGAAGGACAGATACGCAGTATTTT
TRBJ1-1 . . TRBV18 15 CASSPRGLQGTEAFF TGTGCCAGCTCACCACGGGGGCTACAGGGAACTGAAGCTTTCTTT
TRBJ2-1 . . TRBV9 15 CASSVLVTGYPEQFF TGTGCCAGCAGCGTCCTAGTGACAGGATATCCTGAGCAGTTCTTC
TRBJ2-3 . TRBD2 TRBV6-9 23 CASSYPPGWISGRCGRVGDTQYF TGTGCCAGCAGTTATCCCCCGGGCTGGATTAGCGGGAGGTGCGGGAGAGTGGGAGATACGCAGTATTTT
TRBJ2-5 . . TRBV9 13 CASSPGQWETQYF TGTGCCAGCAGCCCAGGACAGTGGGAGACCCAGTACTTC
TRBJ1-2 . TRBD1 TRBV9 15 CASRGRDRGGYGYTF TGTGCCAGCAGAGGCCGGGACAGGGGAGGCTATGGCTACACCTTC
TRBJ2-4 . . TRBV5-6 14 CASSLSGEWNIQYF TGTGCCAGCAGCTTGTCCGGGGAGTGGAACATTCAGTACTTC
TRBJ2-1 . TRBD2 TRBV5-1 14 CASSPSGAYNEQFF TGCGCCAGCAGCCCTAGCGGGGCCTACAATGAGCAGTTCTTC
TRBJ1-2 . TRBD1 TRBV5-1 13 CASSLDFRGRYTF TGCGCCAGCAGCTTGGATTTCAGGGGGCGATACACCTTC
TRBJ2-7 . TRBD1 TRBV28 15 CASSSPPGQGNEQYF TGTGCCAGCAGTTCCCCGCCGGGACAGGGCAACGAGCAGTACTTC
TRBJ2-4 . . TRBV7-8 16 CASSSDSLGGKNIQYF TGTGCCAGCAGCTCGGACAGCCTCGGTGGGAAAAACATTCAGTACTTC
TRBJ1-5 . . TRBV4-2 15 CASSQATDSNQPQHF TGTGCCAGCAGCCAAGCAACAGATAGCAATCAGCCCCAGCATTTT
TRBJ1-2 . . TRBV7-9 17 CASSPAGDARGGIGYTF TGTGCCAGCAGCCCAGCGGGGGATGCTAGGGGGGGAATCGGCTACACCTTC
TRBJ2-2 . TRBD1 TRBV5-1 15 CASSVPGGAAGELFF TGCGCCAGCAGCGTACCAGGGGGCGCCGCCGGGGAGCTGTTTTTT
TRBJ2-7 . . TRBV19 14 CASSIDQGPYEQYF TGTGCCAGTAGTATAGATCAGGGGCCGTACGAGCAGTACTTC
TRBJ2-5 once . TRBV4-1 15 CASSQIGEGRETQYF TGCGCCAGCAGCCAGATAGGCGAGGGAAGGGAGACCCAGTACTTC
TRBJ1-5 . . TRBV10-3 14 CAISEERVNQPQHF TGTGCCATCAGTGAGGAACGGGTGAATCAGCCCCAGCATTTT
TRBJ2-7 . TRBD2 TRBV5-4 16 CASSSGLAGRTYEQYF TGTGCCAGCAGTTCAGGACTAGCGGGACGAACCTACGAGCAGTACTTC
TRBJ1-1 . . TRBV4-1 14 CASSQGPGYTEAFF TGCGCCAGCAGCCAAGGCCCAGGTTACACTGAAGCTTTCTTT
TRBJ1-1 . . TRBV19 15 CASSIPPVMNTEAFF TGTGCCAGTAGTATCCCCCCGGTCATGAACACTGAAGCTTTCTTT
TRBJ1-4 . . TRBV5-1 15 CASSSSDGRGEKLFF TGCGCCAGCAGCTCATCCGACGGACGGGGTGAAAAACTGTTTTTT
TRBJ1-2 . . TRBV5-6 13 CASSYTGIGGYTF TGTGCCAGCAGCTACACAGGGATAGGTGGCTACACCTTC
TRBJ2-7 . . TRBV16 13 CASSLAGSYEQYF TGTGCCAGCAGCCTAGCCGGATCCTACGAGCAGTACTTC
TRBJ1-2 . . TRBV28 15 CASSQQGKASYGYTF TGTGCCAGCAGTCAACAGGGTAAGGCGTCCTATGGCTACACCTTC
TRBJ1-2 . . TRBV6-6 14 CASSYGSGNYGYTF TGTGCCAGCAGTTACGGGTCGGGAAACTATGGCTACACCTTC
TRBJ1-3 . TRBD1 TRBV2 15 CASKVGQGMGNTIYF TGTGCCAGCAAGGTCGGACAGGGGATGGGAAACACCATATATTTT
TRBJ2-2 . . TRBV4-1 14 CASSQDRVAGELFF TGCGCCAGCAGCCAAGATCGGGTAGCGGGGGAGCTGTTTTTT
TRBJ2-5 . TRBD1 TRBV19 19 CASSSFPGTGGEVGETQYF TGTGCCAGTAGTTCCTTTCCCGGGACAGGGGGAGAGGTGGGGGAGACCCAGTACTTC
TRBJ1-2 . . TRBV5-1 18 CASSLSDMVFSANYGYTF TGCGCCAGCAGCCTCTCCGATATGGTCTTCTCAGCTAACTATGGCTACACCTTC
TRBJ1-4 . . TRBV28 17 CASTGGRGSTTNEKLFF TGTGCCAGCACGGGGGGGCGGGGGTCTACAACTAATGAAAAACTGTTTTTT
TRBJ1-2 . TRBD1 TRBV28 14 CASSLDRSNYGYTF TGTGCCAGCAGCCTGGACAGGTCCAACTATGGCTACACCTTC
TRBJ2-7 . . TRBV7-9 17 CASSLPGVSKSAYEQYF TGTGCCAGCAGCTTACCAGGGGTGTCGAAATCCGCCTACGAGCAGTACTTC
TRBJ1-1 . TRBD1 TRBV6-1 15 CASIGTGVTNTEAFF TGTGCCAGCATCGGGACAGGGGTCACAAACACTGAAGCTTTCTTT
TRBJ2-3 once . TRBV14 14 CASSQDYGKDTQYF TGTGCCAGCAGCCAAGATTACGGGAAGGATACGCAGTATTTT
TRBJ2-1 . TRBD2 TRBV7-9 17 CASSTRTSGRWSNEQFF TGTGCCAGCAGCACTCGGACTAGCGGGAGGTGGAGCAATGAGCAGTTCTTC
TRBJ2-1 . TRBD2 TRBV19 15 CASSVTSGTYNEQFF TGTGCCAGTAGTGTCACTAGCGGGACCTACAATGAGCAGTTCTTC
TRBJ1-2 . TRBD1 TRBV27 15 CASSLSTGLGYGYTF TGTGCCAGCAGTTTATCGACAGGGTTAGGCTATGGCTACACCTTC
TRBJ1-2 . TRBD1 TRBV6-5 16 CASSSLGQGADYGYTF TGTGCCAGCAGTTCTCTAGGACAGGGGGCAGACTATGGCTACACCTTC
TRBJ1-5 . TRBD1 TRBV6-6 14 CAGRRTGGSQPQHF TGTGCCGGACGGAGGACAGGGGGTAGTCAGCCCCAGCATTTT
TRBJ1-5 . . TRBV29-1 13 CSVEADTFGPQHF TGCAGCGTTGAAGCGGACACCTTTGGGCCCCAGCATTTT
TRBJ1-5 . TRBD1 TRBV6-1 14 CASSPTGDNQPQHF TGTGCCAGCAGTCCAACAGGGGACAATCAGCCCCAGCATTTT
TRBJ2-1 . TRBD1 TRBV10-1 13 CASGGQGYNEQFF TGCGCCAGCGGAGGACAGGGGTACAATGAGCAGTTCTTC
TRBJ2-2 . TRBD2 TRBV27 17 CASLRVAGGMDTGELFF TGTGCCAGCCTTCGGGTAGCGGGAGGGATGGACACCGGGGAGCTGTTTTTT
TRBJ2-6 . . TRBV27 17 CASSLSDRQSGANVLTF TGTGCCAGCAGTTTATCGGACAGACAATCTGGGGCCAACGTCCTGACTTTC
TRBJ2-1 . TRBD2 TRBV5-1 14 CASSPGTSGNEQFF TGCGCCAGCAGCCCTGGGACTAGCGGCAATGAGCAGTTCTTC